This entry describes one T cell receptor (beta chain). Germline V lookup: CDR1 MGHDK, CDR2 SYGVNS. The V gene lost 7 bases and the J gene lost 15 bases, with 16 bases spanning the gap. This CDR3 has 11 residues. The data are from a study of blood T cell repertoires in COVID-19. In the study overall: From the United States, Italy and Spain came samples of acute and convalescent COVID-19. T cells, B-cell-depleted T cells, or PBMCs provided the cDNA or gDNA that served as material.

Authors' data handling: Quantification of nucleated cells was approximated via reference gene primer amplification. Sequencing was performed with immunoSEQ multiplex PCR; in TCRdb, only in-frame clones are kept and a portion is missing. Clone size and V and J calls were adopted from that table, with D and trimming inferred from the DNA. The sample includes some 670,000 clones, 85% to 90% of them seen just once. V is TRBV25-1 and J is TRBJ2-1; perhaps TRBD1 as D (5 bases). The sample taken for sequencing was peripheral blood. The origin of this receptor is a young woman with acute or convalescent COVID-19. In nucleotides, the CDR3 is TGTGCCAGCAACGAGCAGGGCAGGCCGTTCTTC. It is translated as CASNEQGRPFF.